Below are 13 T cell receptor beta chains sequenced from a single sample in a study of cytomegalovirus exposure and HLA in healthy donors. The PCR made use of 60 Vbeta and 13 Jbeta primers. Data came from immunoSEQ multiplex PCR; TCRdb stores just in-frame clones and leaves some out. The repertoire holds 30,000 to 40,000 clones, with more than 80% as singletons. The sequencing sample was made of PBMCs. The receptors stem from a male donor in good health and CMV-seronegative.

The chain has TRBV10-3 and TRBJ2-7; 8 bases match TRBD1. Per germline, CDR1 ENHRY and CDR2 SYGVKD. The length of the CDR3 is 14 residues. After removal of 1 base from V and 7 bases from J, the junction contained 6 bases not matched to a gene. This CDR3 reads CAISEFETGGEQYF. CDR3 DNA sequence: TGTGCCATCAGTGAGTTCGAAACAGGGGGAGAGCAGTACTTC.

The genes are TRBV18 and TRBJ2-2, with D possibly TRBD1 on 5 matching bases. Germline V gene data show CDR1 as KGHSH and CDR2 as LQKENI. The germline V and J ends were trimmed by 4 bases and 0 bases, with 12 bases remaining between them. The length of the CDR3 is 16 residues. CDR3 sequence (DNA): TGTGCCAGCTCACTACAGACAGCCACGAACACCGGGGAGCTGTTTTTT. Translation: CASSLQTATNTGELFF.

The chain carries TRBV6-6 and TRBJ1-1, with TRBD1 matching over 7 bases. The CDR3 runs 14 residues. Losses at the gene ends were 5 bases for V and 0 bases for J; bases not matched to a gene: 3. CDR1 and CDR2 (germline): MNHNY, SVGAGI (reference sequence). The CDR3: CASSPTGLNTEAFF. The CDR3 region has the DNA TGTGCCAGCAGTCCGACAGGGCTGAACACTGAAGCTTTCTTT.

This clone was counted once. This chain uses TRBV10-3 with TRBJ1-2; 9 nucleotides line up with TRBD1. The CDR3 is 13 amino acids. The junction had 11 bases not matched to a gene; V was cut back by 10 bases and J by 8 bases. Germline-derived CDR1 and CDR2 are ENHRY and SYGVKD. In nucleotides, the CDR3 is TGTGCCACCCGGACAGGGGAGGGCTCCGGCTACACCTTC. Translated: CATRTGEGSGYTF.

The rearrangement links TRBV2 to TRBJ1-3, with no clear D. Germline values: CDR1 SNHLY, CDR2 FYNNEI. Trimming removed 2 bases from V and 3 bases from J, with 8 bases in between. The CDR3 runs 14 residues. Written as DNA, the CDR3 is TGTGCCAGCAGTGAATCGGGTGTTGGAAACACCATATATTTT. Its protein is CASSESGVGNTIYF.

The chain has TRBV6-6 and TRBJ1-5; 7 bases are a match to TRBD1. This CDR3 spans 14 amino acids. Germline V gene data show CDR1 as MNHNY and CDR2 as SVGAGI (reference sequence). V was clipped by 6 bases and J by 1 base; unmatched bases: 3. The CDR3 DNA is TGTGCCAGCAGGGACAGGCCGAGCAATCAGCCCCAGCATTTT. Its translation: CASRDRPSNQPQHF.

V gene TRBV11-2 combines with J gene TRBJ2-2, with 7 bases lining up with TRBD2. V shed 2 bases, J shed 5 bases, and the junction held 8 bases outside the gene matches. In germline, CDR1 is SGHAT, CDR2 FQNNGV. The length of the CDR3 is 16 residues. DNA for the CDR3: TGTGCCAGCAGCTTAACTCTAGCGGCCCTTACCGGGGAGCTGTTTTTT. Its translation: CASSLTLAALTGELFF.

The chain couples TRBV4-2 to TRBJ2-3; 11 nucleotides agree with TRBD2. Losses at the gene ends were 0 bases for V and 4 bases for J; bases not matched to a gene: 0. This CDR3 has 15 amino acids. Germline loops: CDR1 LGHNA, CDR2 YNFKEQ. The CDR3 here is CASSQETSGADTQYF. The CDR3 region has the DNA TGTGCCAGCAGCCAAGAGACTAGCGGGGCAGATACGCAGTATTTT.

CDR3 sequence reads: CASSLTAWGRDGYTF. The CDR3 bases are TGTGCCAGCAGTTTAACAGCATGGGGGCGTGATGGCTACACCTTC. The genes are TRBV27 and TRBJ1-2; possible D gene TRBD1, 6 bases. Germline loops: CDR1 MNHEY, CDR2 SMNVEV (reference sequence). Deletions cut 2 bases from V and 6 bases from J, with 16 bases between. The CDR3 contains 15 residues.

Here the CDR3 DNA reads TGTGCCACCAGCAGAGACAGGGGGCATATAGAGACCCAGTACTTC. Encoded protein: CATSRDRGHIETQYF. The chain recombines TRBV15 with TRBJ2-5; 8 bases line up with TRBD1. The CDR3 contains 15 residues. Germline V gives CDR1 LNHNV, CDR2 YYDKDF (reference sequence). V lost 0 bases to trimming and J lost 4 bases; unmatched junction nucleotides: 4.

V usage is TRBV6-6 and J usage is TRBJ2-1; 7 bases line up with TRBD2. Trimming removed 2 bases from V and 6 bases from J; junction bases left unmatched: 7. Germline assignment: CDR1 MNHNY and CDR2 SVGAGI (reference sequence). This CDR3 has 15 amino acids. In DNA, the CDR3 is TGTGCCAGCAGTTACCCTGGCGGGGGTGGCAATGAGCAGTTCTTC. Its protein is CASSYPGGGGNEQFF.

V is TRBV29-1 and J is TRBJ2-3; a possible D gene is TRBD2 (5 bases). Per the germline V gene, CDR1 is SQVTM and CDR2 is ANQGSEA. The germline V and J ends were trimmed by 4 bases and 10 bases, with 15 bases remaining between them. The CDR3 is 12 residues long. As DNA, the CDR3 is TGCAGCGTTGTTCTAGCCCAGGATGCGCAGTATTTT. It is translated as CSVVLAQDAQYF.

The rearrangement joins TRBV7-2 to TRBJ1-2; D might be TRBD1 (6 bases). The CDR3 covers 16 residues. Deletions cut 2 bases from V and 4 bases from J, with 17 bases between. Germline V gives CDR1 SGHTA, CDR2 FQGNSA. CDR3 in amino acids: CASSLSVQGSAYGYTF. In nucleotides, the CDR3 is TGTGCCAGCAGCTTATCAGTTCAGGGGTCGGCCTATGGCTACACCTTC. Variable domain in full (rest from reference TRBV7-2 and TRBJ1-2): GAGVSQSPSNKVTEKGKDVELRCDPISGHTALYWYRQSLGQGLEFLIYFQGNSAPDKSGLPSDRFSAERTGGSVSTLTIQRTQQEDSAVYLCASSLSVQGSAYGYTFGSGTRLTVV.